These 15 T cell receptor beta chains originate from one sample sequenced in a study of blood T cell repertoires in COVID-19. The assay was immunoSEQ multiplex PCR, and TCRdb's table has in-frame clones only and misses some. The sample holds 400,000 or so clones, 80% to 95% seen once. The sample taken for sequencing was PBMCs or T cells enriched from blood (not recorded which). The source of these receptors is a man younger than 30 who had recovered from COVID-19.

This chain links TRBV28 with TRBJ1-2, with 9 bases lining up with TRBD1. The CDR3 runs to 15 residues. V lost 3 bases and J lost 5; bases outside the gene matches: 7. Germline V gives CDR1 MDHEN, CDR2 SYDVKM. The CDR3 nucleotides are TGTGCCAGCAGTTTGCCGAACAGGGGGCAATATGGCTACACCTTC. Its protein is CASSLPNRGQYGYTF.

This clone has a single count. This rearrangement joins TRBV3-1 (or the pseudogene TRBV3-2) to TRBJ1-5; D is possibly TRBD1 (5 bases). The CDR3 is 13 amino acids. The germline gives CDR1 LGHDT, CDR2 YNNKEL (reference sequence). V lost 4 bases, J lost 6 bases, and 10 bases lay in between. CDR3 sequence: CASSLPGSQPQHF. CDR3 in DNA: TGTGCCAGCAGCCTGCCAGGGTCTCAGCCCCAGCATTTT.

Concerning this clone: The germline gene is not matched at one end of the junction; a read error may be the cause. Other DNA sequences of this sample code for an identical CDR3. This chain links TRBV19 with TRBJ2-1, with 10 positions matching TRBD2. CDR1 is LNHDA, CDR2 SQIVND, per germline (reference sequence). The CDR3 runs to 13 residues. The CDR3 reads CASRIAGGNEQFF. CDR3 nucleotides: TGTGCCAGTAGGATAGCGGGAGGCAATGAGCAGTTCTTC.

This clone was observed a single time. This chain links TRBV20-1 with TRBJ1-2; D not resolved. Trimming took off 5 bases at V and 1 base at J, with 2 bases between the two ends. The CDR3 is 10 residues long. From germline, CDR1 is DFQATT and CDR2 SNEGSKA (reference sequence). The CDR3 DNA reads TGCAGTGCTCATAACTATGGCTACACCTTC. It encodes CSAHNYGYTF.

The V gene is TRBV5-6, the J gene TRBJ1-5, with D uncertain. This CDR3 spans 15 amino acids. CDR1 is SGHDT, CDR2 YYEEEE, per germline. V lost 0 bases and J lost 0, with 7 bases in between. The CDR3 region has the DNA TGTGCCAGCAGCTTGGGAGGAACTAGCAATCAGCCCCAGCATTTT. As protein: CASSLGGTSNQPQHF.

This chain joins TRBV15 and TRBJ1-1; 7 bases agree with TRBD1. The V and J ends lost 9 bases and 0 bases, in that order; junction bases with no gene match: 16. Germline assignment: CDR1 LNHNV and CDR2 YYDKDF (reference sequence). The CDR3 has 17 residues. The DNA of the CDR3 is TGTGCCACTCAGGGGGGAGTCCCTCCCTATCTGAACACTGAAGCTTTCTTT. Its protein is CATQGGVPPYLNTEAFF.

The chain is built from TRBV28 and TRBJ1-2; no reliable D call. This CDR3 contains 12 residues. V was trimmed by 5 bases and J by 8 bases, leaving 12 bases between them. Germline V CDR1 and CDR2: MDHEN, SYDVKM. CDR3 sequence reads: CASSLRLRGYTF. The CDR3 nucleotides are TGTGCCAGCAGTCTGAGACTGAGGGGCTACACCTTC.

The genes are TRBV24-1 and TRBJ2-1, with TRBD1 matching over 8 bases. The CDR3 spans 15 residues. With 2 bases clipped from V and 5 bases from J, the junction kept 4 bases outside the gene matches. Germline V gives CDR1 KGHDR, CDR2 SFDVKD. CDR3 in amino acids: CATSDSDRVHNEQFF. CDR3 DNA sequence: TGTGCCACCAGTGATTCGGACAGGGTACACAATGAGCAGTTCTTC.

The chain joins TRBV3-1 (or the pseudogene TRBV3-2) to TRBJ2-2; D gene unclear. Trimming removed 1 base at V and 7 bases at J, with 7 bases between. Germline assignment: CDR1 LGHDT and CDR2 YNNKEL (reference sequence). The CDR3 extends over 13 amino acids. CDR3 coding DNA: TGTGCCAGCAGCCAAGGACTTTTCGGGGAGCTGTTTTTT. Translation: CASSQGLFGELFF.

V usage is TRBV2 and J usage is TRBJ2-1; D may be TRBD1 (6 bases). Trimming removed 3 bases at V and 3 bases at J, with 12 bases between. The CDR3 is 15 residues long. From germline, CDR1 is SNHLY and CDR2 FYNNEI. In DNA, the CDR3 is TGTGCCAGCAGTGATGACCTAGGGGGCTACAATGAGCAGTTCTTC. This codes for CASSDDLGGYNEQFF. The variable domain in full, with the rest retrieved from reference TRBV2 and TRBJ2-1, is EPEVTQTPSHQVTQMGQEVILRCVPISNHLYFYWYRQILGQKVEFLVSFYNNEISEKSEIFDDQFSVERPDGSNFTLKIRSTKLEDSAMYFCASSDDLGGYNEQFFGPGTRLTVL.

The chain recombines TRBV11-2 with TRBJ2-3, with TRBD2 matching 12 bases. In germline, CDR1 is SGHAT, CDR2 FQNNGV. This CDR3 spans 17 amino acids. With V trimmed by 1 base and J by 5 bases, 7 bases remained unmatched. The CDR3 coding sequence is TGTGCCAGCAGCTTAGTCCCACTAGCGGGGGGTGGAGATACGCAGTATTTT. Its translation is CASSLVPLAGGGDTQYF.

This clone has only one observation. Other DNA sequences in this specimen translate into the identical CDR3. V is TRBV24-1 and J is TRBJ1-2; D might be TRBD1 (5 bases). Germline-derived CDR1 and CDR2 are KGHDR and SFDVKD. Deletions cut 1 base from V and 4 bases from J, with 6 bases between. This CDR3 spans 13 amino acids. The CDR3 DNA reads TGTGCCACCAGTGATTTCGGGGGCTATGGCTACACCTTC. It yields the protein CATSDFGGYGYTF.

The V call is TRBV28, the J call TRBJ2-7; D remains unclear. The CDR3 covers 11 residues. The germline V gene encodes CDR1 MDHEN and CDR2 SYDVKM. V was trimmed by 6 bases and J by 4 bases, leaving 7 bases between them. The chain's CDR3 is CASREVYEQYF. The CDR3 nucleotides read TGTGCCAGCAGAGAGGTTTACGAGCAGTACTTC.

The rearrangement uses TRBV7-6 and TRBJ2-7, with D possibly being TRBD2 (7 bases). With 5 bases removed from V and 3 bases from J, the gap between germline ends came to 20 bases. The germline CDR1 and CDR2 sequences are SGHVS and FNYEAQ. CDR3 length equals 16 residues. The CDR3 spells CASSQHSGRGHYEQYF. The CDR3 DNA reads TGTGCCAGCAGCCAACACTCGGGGCGGGGGCACTACGAGCAGTACTTC. The full variable domain, rest sourced from reference TRBV7-6 and TRBJ2-7, is GAGVSQSPRYKVTKRGQDVALRCDPISGHVSLYWYRQALGQGPEFLTYFNYEAQQDKSGLPNDRFSAERPEGSISTLTIQRTEQRDSAMYRCASSQHSGRGHYEQYFGPGTRLTVT.

This chain joins TRBV12-3 or TRBV12-4 and TRBJ1-6; a possible D gene is TRBD1 (5 bases). CDR3 size: 12 residues. The V gene lost 3 bases and the J gene lost 13 bases, with 10 bases spanning the gap. The CDR3 sequence is CASSFSGGPLHF. CDR3 sequence (DNA): TGTGCCAGCAGTTTCAGTGGGGGGCCCCTCCACTTT.